A selection of T cell receptor beta chains follows, all from one sample in a study of T cells after yellow fever vaccination. TCRdb fed the 5' RACE reads into MiXCR, producing one record per CDR3 protein. The sample holds 550,000 or so distinct CDR3 sequences, 15% to 20% seen once. Here the sequenced sample was PBMCs, taken 15 days after the yellow fever booster vaccination. The receptors derive from a man aged 30-40 years who received the YFV17D yellow fever vaccine. The CDR3 runs from the conserved cysteine through the conserved F or W. The size entry is marked missing in some rows and otherwise reads once, few, many or a size class.

cdr3_length	v_call	clone_size	j_call	cdr3_aa
12	TRBV29-1	few	TRBJ2-3	CSVGADADTQYF
15	TRBV21-1	NA	TRBJ2-5	CASSKEERTQETQYF
14	TRBV15	NA	TRBJ2-7	CATSRDRGSVEQYF
14	TRBV19	few	TRBJ2-5	CASRSTGAQETQYF
14	TRBV6-1	NA	TRBJ1-2	CASSRATDIYGYTF
12	TRBV29-1	few	TRBJ2-7	CSVEDWSGEQYF
15	TRBV3-1	few	TRBJ2-7	CASSQVRRGPYEQYF
14	TRBV7-2	few	TRBJ1-1	CASSFATGTTEAFF
17	TRBV9	many	TRBJ2-2	CASSVGLAASNTGELFF
13	TRBV4-3	NA	TRBJ2-1	CASSQDVGRNPFF
14	TRBV7-8	NA	TRBJ2-1	CASSPGLQGTEQFF
15	TRBV27	NA	TRBJ1-6	CASSLSFRVDSPLHF
20	TRBV3-1	NA	TRBJ2-3	CASSREPGLAGPLSTDTQYF
17	TRBV7-2	NA	TRBJ2-7	CASSFRTLGGRSYEQYF
15	TRBV20-1	NA	TRBJ2-7	CSARDRAGIANEQYF
13	TRBV3-1	few	TRBJ2-7	CASSQGGADEQYF
14	TRBV27	NA	TRBJ2-7	CASSQGSYSYEQYF
14	TRBV5-5	few	TRBJ1-2	CASSLEGDGVGYTF
16	TRBV21-1	NA	TRBJ2-1	CASSIVLAGEYNEQFF
14	TRBV20-1	few	TRBJ2-7	CSARRGQGTYEQYF
13	TRBV20-1	NA	TRBJ2-3	CSARQSPPDTQYF
16	TRBV7-6	NA	TRBJ2-1	CASTLAGGGMDNELFF
17	TRBV18	NA	TRBJ2-5	CASSPPGLAGKRETQYF
15	TRBV2	NA	TRBJ2-5	CASTPPLGGEETQYF
11	TRBV27	many	TRBJ1-1	CASSPPAEAFF
13	TRBV11-3	few	TRBJ2-1	CASSRGAVNEQFF
15	TRBV5-6	NA	TRBJ2-1	CASSLGDFTYNEQFF
12	TRBV10-3	NA	TRBJ1-1	CAISPGSREAFF
17	TRBV4-3	NA	TRBJ2-1	CASSQDFGTSGSNEQFF
14	TRBV7-2	NA	TRBJ2-7	CASSPTSGGYEQYF
12	TRBV20-1	NA	TRBJ1-5	CSALGQGQPQHF
16	TRBV12-3/TRBV12-4	few	TRBJ2-5	CASSSEGGLASQTQYF
14	TRBV20-1	many	TRBJ1-1	CSAREPSTNTEAFF
13	TRBV30	few	TRBJ2-7	CAWSAGVTYEQYF
11	TRBV27	few	TRBJ1-2	CASRGSDGYTF
14	TRBV29-1	NA	TRBJ1-2	CSVRDRGTNYGYTF
14	TRBV5-6	NA	TRBJ1-6	CGSSAGQWNSPLHF
15	TRBV7-2	few	TRBJ2-7	CASSPTGGGGYEQYF
15	TRBV6-1	few	TRBJ2-1	CASSGTSDQFNEQFF
16	TRBV15	NA	TRBJ2-3	CATSREPREGTDTQYF
14	TRBV7-2	few	TRBJ2-7	CASSFFSGPYEQYF
13	TRBV7-9	few	TRBJ2-7	CASSPGTGGQQYF
15	TRBV7-2	few	TRBJ2-7	CASSLEGTNSYEQYF
16	TRBV23-1	NA	TRBJ2-5	CASSQILGGRQETQYF
14	TRBV11-2	few	TRBJ1-1	CASSTWTENTEAFF
15	TRBV29-1	many	TRBJ2-2	CSVEVSGSSTGELFF
17	TRBV20-1	NA	TRBJ2-6	CSARFGQAGRGANVLTF
13	TRBV20-1	few	TRBJ2-2	CSATRTDTGELFF
15	TRBV3-1	NA	TRBJ2-7	CASSQVRTNSYEQYF
18	TRBV5-5	NA	TRBJ2-3	CASSLGSGRALRTDTQYF
14	TRBV28	few	TRBJ1-5	CASSLGTAYQPQHF
14	TRBV28	few	TRBJ2-7	CASSRQGPSYEQYF
12	TRBV12-3/TRBV12-4	few	TRBJ2-1	CASSSTSGRALF
14	TRBV7-9	few	TRBJ2-7	CASSFTGGWYEQYF